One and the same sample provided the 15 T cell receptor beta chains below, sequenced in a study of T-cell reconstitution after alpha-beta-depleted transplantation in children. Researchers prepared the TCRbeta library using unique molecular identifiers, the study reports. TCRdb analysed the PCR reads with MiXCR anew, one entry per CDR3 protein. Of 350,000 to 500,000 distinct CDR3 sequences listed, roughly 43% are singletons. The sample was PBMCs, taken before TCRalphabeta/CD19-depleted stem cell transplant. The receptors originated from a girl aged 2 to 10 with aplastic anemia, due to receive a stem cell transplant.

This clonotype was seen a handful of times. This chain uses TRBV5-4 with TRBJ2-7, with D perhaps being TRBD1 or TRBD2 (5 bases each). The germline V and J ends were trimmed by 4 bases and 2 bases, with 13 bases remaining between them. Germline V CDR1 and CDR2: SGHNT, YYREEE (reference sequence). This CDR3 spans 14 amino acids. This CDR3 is CASSTTGAPYEQYF. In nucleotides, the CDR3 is TGTGCCAGCAGCACTACCGGGGCCCCCTACGAGCAGTACTTC.

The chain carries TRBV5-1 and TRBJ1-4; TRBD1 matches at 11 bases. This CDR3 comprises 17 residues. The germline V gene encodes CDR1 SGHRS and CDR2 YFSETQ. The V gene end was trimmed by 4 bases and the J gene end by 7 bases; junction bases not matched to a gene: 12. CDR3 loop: CASSTGQGGGFGEKLFF. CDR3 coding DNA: TGCGCCAGCAGCACGGGACAGGGGGGAGGTTTCGGTGAAAAACTGTTTTTT.

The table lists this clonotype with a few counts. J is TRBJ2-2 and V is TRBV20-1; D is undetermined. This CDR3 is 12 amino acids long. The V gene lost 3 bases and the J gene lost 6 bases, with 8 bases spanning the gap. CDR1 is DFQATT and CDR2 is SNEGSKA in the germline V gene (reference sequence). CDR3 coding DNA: TGCAGTGCTAGTCGTGTCGCCGGGGAGCTGTTTTTT. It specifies CSASRVAGELFF.

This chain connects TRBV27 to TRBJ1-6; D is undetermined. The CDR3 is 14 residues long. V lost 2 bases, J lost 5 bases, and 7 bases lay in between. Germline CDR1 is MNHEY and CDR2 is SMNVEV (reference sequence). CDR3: CASSLQNNNSPLHF. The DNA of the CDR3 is TGTGCCAGCAGTTTACAGAATAATAATTCACCCCTCCACTTT.

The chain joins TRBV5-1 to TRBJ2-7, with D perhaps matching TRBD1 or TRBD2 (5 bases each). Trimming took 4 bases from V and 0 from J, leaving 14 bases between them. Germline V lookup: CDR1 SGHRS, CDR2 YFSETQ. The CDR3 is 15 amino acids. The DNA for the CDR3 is TGCGCCAGCAGCCCCCGGGGCCCTCTCTCCTACGAGCAGTACTTC. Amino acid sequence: CASSPRGPLSYEQYF.

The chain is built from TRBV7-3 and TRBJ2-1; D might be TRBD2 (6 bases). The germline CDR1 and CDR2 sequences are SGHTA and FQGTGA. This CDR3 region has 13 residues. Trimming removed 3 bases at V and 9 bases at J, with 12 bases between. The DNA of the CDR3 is TGTGCCAGCAGCTTGGGGGGAGAGTCTGAGCAGTTCTTC. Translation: CASSLGGESEQFF.

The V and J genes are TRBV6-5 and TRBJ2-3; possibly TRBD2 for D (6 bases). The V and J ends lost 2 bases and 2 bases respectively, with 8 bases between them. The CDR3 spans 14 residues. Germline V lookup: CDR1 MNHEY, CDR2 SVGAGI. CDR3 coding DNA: TGTGCCAGCAGTTACAGGGGACTCACAGATACGCAGTATTTT. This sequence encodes CASSYRGLTDTQYF.

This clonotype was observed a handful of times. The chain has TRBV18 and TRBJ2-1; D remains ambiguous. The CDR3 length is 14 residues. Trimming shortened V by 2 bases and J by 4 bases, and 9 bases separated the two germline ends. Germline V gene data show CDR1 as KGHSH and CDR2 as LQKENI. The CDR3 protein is CASSPRAAYNEQFF. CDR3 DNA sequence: TGTGCCAGCTCACCAAGAGCAGCATACAATGAGCAGTTCTTC.

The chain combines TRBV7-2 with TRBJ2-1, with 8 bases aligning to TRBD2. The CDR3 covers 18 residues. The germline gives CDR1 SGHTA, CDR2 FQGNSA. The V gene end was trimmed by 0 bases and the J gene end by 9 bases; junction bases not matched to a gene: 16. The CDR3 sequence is CASSLARGATGGPGEQFF. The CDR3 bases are TGTGCCAGCAGCTTAGCGAGGGGCGCCACGGGGGGGCCTGGTGAGCAGTTCTTC.

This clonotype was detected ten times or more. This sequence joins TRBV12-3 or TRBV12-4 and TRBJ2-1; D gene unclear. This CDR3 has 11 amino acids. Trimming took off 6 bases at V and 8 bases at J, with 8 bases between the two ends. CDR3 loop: CASSKLDEQFF. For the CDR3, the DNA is TGTGCCAGCAGCAAGCTCGATGAGCAGTTCTTC.

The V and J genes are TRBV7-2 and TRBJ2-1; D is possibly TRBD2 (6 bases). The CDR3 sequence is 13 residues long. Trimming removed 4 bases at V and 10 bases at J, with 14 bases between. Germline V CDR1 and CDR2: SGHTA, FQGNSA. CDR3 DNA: TGTGCCAGCAGCTCCCAGACTAGAAGCGAGCAGTTCTTC. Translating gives CASSSQTRSEQFF.

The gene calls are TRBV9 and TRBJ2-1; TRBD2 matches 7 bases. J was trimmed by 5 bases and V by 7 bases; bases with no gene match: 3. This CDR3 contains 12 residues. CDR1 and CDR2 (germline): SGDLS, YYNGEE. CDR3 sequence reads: CASGAGHNEQFF. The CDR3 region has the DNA TGTGCCAGCGGAGCGGGGCACAATGAGCAGTTCTTC.

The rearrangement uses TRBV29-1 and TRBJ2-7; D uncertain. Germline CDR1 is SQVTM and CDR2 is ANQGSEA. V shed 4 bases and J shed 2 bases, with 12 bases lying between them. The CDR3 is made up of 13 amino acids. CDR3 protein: CSVVQSDAYEQYF. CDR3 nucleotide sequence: TGCAGCGTTGTACAGTCCGATGCCTACGAGCAGTACTTC.

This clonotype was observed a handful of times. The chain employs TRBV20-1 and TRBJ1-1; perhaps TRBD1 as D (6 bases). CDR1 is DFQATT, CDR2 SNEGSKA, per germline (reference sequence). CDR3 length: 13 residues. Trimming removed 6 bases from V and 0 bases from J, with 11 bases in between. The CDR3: CSATDRLNTEAFF. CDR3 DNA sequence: TGCAGTGCCACCGACAGGCTGAACACTGAAGCTTTCTTT.

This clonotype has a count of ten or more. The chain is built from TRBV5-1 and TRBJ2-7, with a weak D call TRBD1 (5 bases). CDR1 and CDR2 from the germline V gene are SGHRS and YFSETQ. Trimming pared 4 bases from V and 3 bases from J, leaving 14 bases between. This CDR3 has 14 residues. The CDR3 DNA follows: TGCGCCAGCAGCCTCGACAGCGTAAACTACGAGCAGTACTTC. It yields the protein CASSLDSVNYEQYF.